This T cell receptor beta chain was sequenced for a study of blood T cell repertoires in COVID-19. Study-level background: Sites across the United States, Italy and Spain contributed samples from acute and convalescent COVID-19. PBMCs, B-cell-depleted T cells, or T cells were the source of the cDNA or gDNA that made up the material.

Between the trimmed V and J ends, which lost 4 bases and 7 bases, there was a span of 14 bases. This CDR3 contains 13 residues. Germline assignment: CDR1 SGHDT and CDR2 YYEEEE. Per the study methods: Researchers report that nucleated cell counts were estimated from reference gene primer amplification. Clones were read by immunoSEQ multiplex PCR, and TCRdb kept only the in-frame ones, dropping some. The DNA gave D and trimming, while V, J and clone size come from that table. The table records approximately 170,000 clones, 65% to 80% of them present only once. The chain links TRBV5-6 to TRBJ1-2; possibly TRBD1 for D (5 bases). This TCR came from a woman aged 45-65 years with acute or convalescent COVID-19. The specimen sequenced was peripheral blood. CDR3 sequence reads: CASSLGGAAGYTF. CDR3 DNA sequence: TGTGCCAGCAGCCTGGGTGGGGCGGCTGGCTACACCTTC.